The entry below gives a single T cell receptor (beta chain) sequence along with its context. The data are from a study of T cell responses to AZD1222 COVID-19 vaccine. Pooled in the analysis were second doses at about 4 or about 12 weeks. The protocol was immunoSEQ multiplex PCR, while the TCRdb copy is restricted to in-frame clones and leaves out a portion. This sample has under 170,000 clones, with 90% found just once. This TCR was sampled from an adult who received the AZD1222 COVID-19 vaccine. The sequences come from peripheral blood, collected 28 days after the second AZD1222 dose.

The CDR3 DNA reads TGCGCCAGCAGCTTGGCCCAAGGGTCCGATACGCAGTATTTT. It encodes CASSLAQGSDTQYF. The chain links TRBV5-1 to TRBJ2-3; no clear D. The germline gives CDR1 SGHRS, CDR2 YFSETQ. The ends were cut back, 0 bases at V and 6 bases at J, with 11 bases in the middle. The CDR3 runs 14 residues.